These 28 T cell receptor beta chains were all obtained from the same sample, sequenced in a study of regulatory T cells in long-lasting Graves disease (dated by TCRdb to the early 2020s). Libraries were built with multiplex PCR. Sequencer: Illumina HiSeq 4000. TCR beta libraries were built with iRepertoire HTBI primers and Arm-PCR amplification of CDR3 regions. The raw public data were reprocessed by TCRdb itself: fastp quality trimming at Q25, MiXCR clonotype calling, in-frame beta chains only. Rows with one shared CDR3 protein collapse into an entry with the most common genes and DNA. The sample table records around 500,000 distinct CDR3 sequences; roughly 20% of these occur just once. The ten top clones hold 6.5% to 8% of the sample. Explained via the paper, the time point label denotes: persistent/refractory GD, antithyroid drugs over 5 years with positive TRAb. RNA was extracted from PBMCs in TRIzol for both TCR sequencing and RNA sequencing.

Sequencing was performed on peripheral blood mononuclear cells (PBMCs), taken when the disease was refractory, from a patient treated with antithyroid drugs. The receptors were gathered from a female donor with Graves disease.

The rearrangement links TRBV6-2 or TRBV6-3 to TRBJ1-5; tentative D call: TRBD1 (5 bases). Trimming shortened V by 6 bases and J by 11 bases, and 23 bases separated the two germline ends. CDR3 length: 15 amino acids. CDR1 MNHEY and CDR2 SVGEGT come from the germline V gene. The CDR3 region has the DNA TGTGCCAGCAGGGGGTCAACAGGTGGCCGAACAGCCCAGCATTTT. Translating gives CASRGSTGGRTAQHF.

This clonotype was seen many times. The chain joins TRBV6-5 to TRBJ2-7; D may be TRBD2 (5 bases). Germline V gene sequence: CDR1 MNHEY, CDR2 SVGAGI. This CDR3 region has 14 residues. Trimming cost V 2 bases and J 1 base, with 9 bases left between them. CDR3 bases: TGTGCCAGCAGTTACGGCCGGGATTCCTACGAGCAGTACTTC. It specifies CASSYGRDSYEQYF.

This sequence joins TRBV10-2 and TRBJ1-5; TRBD1 matches at 7 bases. The germline CDR1 and CDR2 sequences are WSHSY and SAAADI. V shed 3 bases, J shed 7 bases, and the junction held 9 bases outside the gene matches. The CDR3 contains 15 residues. DNA of the CDR3: TGCGCCAGCAGTGATAACCCGACAGGGTACCAGCCCCAGCATTTT. This encodes CASSDNPTGYQPQHF.

This clonotype was seen only a few times. The CDR3 DNA reads as TGTGCCAGCAGTGCAAGCCAAAAGAAGACGGCGAACTATGGCTACACCTTC. Amino acid sequence: CASSASQKKTANYGYTF. The chain employs TRBV6-1 and TRBJ1-2; D call uncertain. Germline CDR1 MNHNS, CDR2 SASEGT. V lost 4 bases to trimming and J lost 2 bases, with 20 bases between them. There are 17 residues in the CDR3.

This clonotype occurred many times. This chain links TRBV11-2 with TRBJ1-5; D is undetermined. V was clipped by 5 bases and J by 4 bases, with 9 bases between them. The CDR3 is 13 amino acids. Germline CDR1 and CDR2: SGHAT and FQNNGV. The CDR3 DNA is TGTGCCAGCAGCCCAAACACAAATCAGCCCCAGCATTTT. Encoded protein: CASSPNTNQPQHF.

With regard to this clonotype: Germline and junction disagree at one end, which may indicate a read error. The rearrangement joins TRBV6-1 to TRBJ2-6, with a possible D match to TRBD1 (7 bases). The germline V gene has CDR1 MNHNS and CDR2 SASEGT. The CDR3 runs to 20 residues. The CDR3 DNA follows: TGTGCCAGCAGGCCCGGGACAGAGGTGACGGGACTCTCTGGAGCCAACGTCCTGACTTTC. Amino acid sequence: CASRPGTEVTGLSGANVLTF.

This clonotype was found many times. CDR3 loop: CSVGTGETEAFF. In nucleotides, the CDR3 is TGCAGCGTCGGGACAGGGGAGACTGAAGCTTTCTTT. The chain carries TRBV29-1 and TRBJ1-1; 10 bases align to TRBD1. The CDR3 length is 12 residues. CDR1 and CDR2 from the germline V gene are SQVTM and ANQGSEA. With 6 bases clipped from V and 5 bases from J, the junction kept 3 bases outside the gene matches. Together with reference TRBV29-1 and TRBJ1-1, the CDR3 gives the full variable domain: SAVISQKPSRDICQRGTSLTIQCQVDSQVTMMFWYRQQPGQSLTLIATANQGSEATYESGFVIDKFPISRPNLTFSTLTVSNMSPEDSSIYLCSVGTGETEAFFGQGTRLTVV.

The V gene is TRBV9, the J gene TRBJ2-2, with D possibly matching TRBD2 (5 bases). The CDR3 covers 15 residues. The V end lost 2 bases, the J end lost 4 bases, and 12 bases lay between the germline ends. Germline V gene lookup returns CDR1 SGDLS and CDR2 YYNGEE. As DNA, the CDR3 is TGTGCCAGCAGCGTGACGGGGTCGGGCACCGGGGAGCTGTTTTTT. This sequence encodes CASSVTGSGTGELFF.

In this sample, this clonotype turned up many times. The V call is TRBV6-5, the J call TRBJ2-7; 9 bases are shared with TRBD1. Germline lookup yields CDR1 MNHEY and CDR2 SVGAGI. This CDR3 has 17 amino acids. V lost 0 bases, J lost 3 bases, and 9 bases stayed unmatched. The CDR3 region is CASSYSSTGGYVYEQYF. Here the CDR3 DNA reads TGTGCCAGCAGTTACTCTTCTACAGGGGGCTACGTCTACGAGCAGTACTTC.

The chain carries TRBV15 and TRBJ1-5, with D maybe TRBD1 (5 bases). This CDR3 has 15 amino acids. With 3 bases removed from V and 0 bases from J, the gap between germline ends came to 9 bases. Germline loops: CDR1 LNHNV, CDR2 YYDKDF (reference sequence). The CDR3 sequence is CATSSPGGSNQPQHF. CDR3 coding DNA: TGTGCCACCAGCAGTCCGGGGGGTAGCAATCAGCCCCAGCATTTT.

The chain is built from TRBV5-1 and TRBJ1-2, with no clear D. The germline CDR1 and CDR2 sequences are SGHRS and YFSETQ. The CDR3 is 15 amino acids. The V end was cut by 0 bases, the J end by 2 bases, with 11 bases between. The CDR3 nucleotides read TGCGCCAGCAGCTTGGAGGGTTTCAAGAACTATGGCTACACCTTC. Its protein is CASSLEGFKNYGYTF.

This clonotype was recorded at least ten times. The chain recombines TRBV27 with TRBJ2-5; 7 bases line up with TRBD2. The CDR3 is 16 amino acids. Germline trimming cut 5 bases from V and 2 bases from J; bases unmatched to any gene: 11. Per germline, CDR1 MNHEY and CDR2 SMNVEV (reference sequence). The CDR3 loop is CASSLSGGGGQETQYF. As DNA, the CDR3 is TGTGCCAGCAGTCTGTCAGGCGGGGGAGGGCAAGAGACCCAGTACTTC.

Many counts were recorded for this clonotype. This chain links TRBV20-1 with TRBJ1-6, with D unclear. The germline CDR1 and CDR2 sequences are DFQATT and SNEGSKA (reference sequence). The germline V and J ends were trimmed by 1 base and 5 bases, with 9 bases remaining between them. The CDR3 runs to 14 residues. The CDR3 DNA reads TGCAGTGCTAGAGTGGGAGAGGATAATTCACCCCTCCACTTT. It translates to CSARVGEDNSPLHF.

The chain joins TRBV10-3 to TRBJ2-7, with D possibly matching TRBD1 (6 bases). There are 12 residues in the CDR3. Germline CDR1 ENHRY, CDR2 SYGVKD. V was cut by 0 bases and J by 6 bases, with 6 bases left in between. CDR3 in amino acids: CAISESQGEQYF. CDR3 sequence (DNA): TGTGCCATCAGTGAGTCACAGGGCGAGCAGTACTTC.

V usage is TRBV4-2 and J usage is TRBJ2-5; possible D gene TRBD2, 6 bases. CDR3 size: 14 residues. Germline CDR1 and CDR2: LGHNA and YNFKEQ. Trimming took 0 bases from V and 5 from J, leaving 10 bases between them. The CDR3 sequence is CASSQDGGKETQYF. In DNA form, the CDR3 reads TGTGCCAGCAGCCAAGATGGCGGGAAGGAGACCCAGTACTTC.

Only a few counts were recorded for this clonotype. This chain joins TRBV29-1 and TRBJ2-6; D not resolved. The CDR3 is made up of 13 amino acids. Trimming cost V 0 bases and J 4 bases, with 4 bases left between them. The germline CDR1 and CDR2 sequences are SQVTM and ANQGSEA. As DNA, the CDR3 is TGCAGCGTTGAAGATACCGGGGCCAACGTCCTGACTTTC. Translation gives CSVEDTGANVLTF. Combining the CDR3 with reference TRBV29-1 and TRBJ2-6 gives the whole variable domain SAVISQKPSRDICQRGTSLTIQCQVDSQVTMMFWYRQQPGQSLTLIATANQGSEATYESGFVIDKFPISRPNLTFSTLTVSNMSPEDSSIYLCSVEDTGANVLTFGAGSRLTVL.

The gene calls are TRBV20-1 and TRBJ2-7; 8 nucleotides agree with TRBD1. This CDR3 contains 13 residues. Germline V CDR1 and CDR2: DFQATT, SNEGSKA (reference sequence). After removal of 4 bases from V and 3 bases from J, the junction contained 5 bases not matched to a gene. Here the CDR3 DNA reads TGCAGTGCTAAAGGACAGGGTGTCTACGAGCAGTACTTC. Translating it yields CSAKGQGVYEQYF.

This clonotype was recorded many times. At one of its ends the junction is not consistent with the germline gene, which may arise from a read error. The chain couples TRBV28 to TRBJ2-7; 10 positions agree with TRBD1. The CDR3 length is 14 residues. Germline V CDR1 and CDR2: MDHEN, SYDVKM. This CDR3 is CASSLPLTGGSSDF. The CDR3 nucleotides read TGTGCCAGCAGTTTACCTTTGACAGGGGGCTCATCGGACTTC.

This sequence joins TRBV6-5 and TRBJ2-7, with TRBD1 matching over 9 bases. This CDR3 region has 15 residues. Trimming took 1 base from V and 3 from J; bases not matched to a gene: 4. Germline-derived CDR1 and CDR2 are MNHEY and SVGAGI. CDR3 region: CASSYYQGQGYEQYF. The CDR3 coding sequence is TGTGCCAGCAGTTACTACCAGGGACAGGGCTACGAGCAGTACTTC.

As for this clonotype: With a much larger clone just one base away, this may be a read error. This chain uses TRBV7-3 with TRBJ2-7; D ambiguous. Germline lookup yields CDR1 SGHTA and CDR2 FQGTGA. V was shortened by 2 bases and J by 9 bases, with 14 bases between the two germline ends. This CDR3 is built from 13 residues. CDR3 loop: CASSLDRVSGQYF. The CDR3 region has the DNA TGTGCCAGCAGCTTAGATCGGGTGTCCGGGCAGTACTTC.

The rearrangement links TRBV4-2 to TRBJ1-2; D is perhaps TRBD1 (5 bases). V dropped 1 base and J dropped 0 bases, with 12 bases sitting between them. This CDR3 has 16 amino acids. Germline loops: CDR1 LGHNA, CDR2 YNFKEQ. DNA for the CDR3: TGTGCCAGCAGCCAAGGCCCAGGGATCGCTAACTATGGCTACACCTTC. Protein product: CASSQGPGIANYGYTF.

This clonotype was seen a handful of times. The genes are TRBV28 and TRBJ2-3, with TRBD1 identical over 8 bases. The CDR3 covers 15 residues. V was clipped by 7 bases and J by 3 bases; unmatched bases: 9. Germline V gene data show CDR1 as MDHEN and CDR2 as SYDVKM. The CDR3 reads CASTLDRGRTDTQYF. CDR3 DNA: TGTGCCAGCACGCTCGACAGGGGCAGAACAGATACGCAGTATTTT.

The chain employs TRBV7-9 and TRBJ2-1; D gene unclear. Trimming took 5 bases from V and 10 from J, leaving 12 bases between them. In germline, CDR1 is SEHNR, CDR2 FQNEAQ (reference sequence). The CDR3 contains 12 residues. CDR3 sequence (DNA): TGTGCCAGCAGCCTCGGCAACGCCGAGCAGTTCTTC. Translating it yields CASSLGNAEQFF.

This clonotype was seen ten or more times. The rearrangement joins TRBV6-5 to TRBJ2-7; a weak D match, TRBD1 (6 bases). The germline gives CDR1 MNHEY, CDR2 SVGAGI. The CDR3 sequence is 17 residues long. V was clipped by 1 base and J by 6 bases, with 22 bases between them. The CDR3 protein is CASSYLEPGDMASEQYF. The DNA of the CDR3 is TGTGCCAGCAGTTACTTAGAACCCGGGGACATGGCCAGCGAGCAGTACTTC.

This clonotype occurred once. V is TRBV6-2 or TRBV6-3 and J is TRBJ1-5; D remains unclear. Trimming cost V 2 bases and J 7 bases, with 12 bases left between them. Per the germline V gene, CDR1 is MNHEY and CDR2 is SVGEGT. The CDR3 spans 14 residues. For the CDR3, the DNA is TGTGCCAGCAGTTACCCTTCGGGATCCCAGCCCCAGCATTTT. Its protein product is CASSYPSGSQPQHF.

The sample holds many counts of this clonotype. V gene TRBV20-1 combines with J gene TRBJ1-2; 7 positions agree with TRBD1. Germline CDR1 DFQATT, CDR2 SNEGSKA (reference sequence). Germline trimming cut 5 bases from V and 2 bases from J; bases unmatched to any gene: 8. This CDR3 region has 14 residues. The CDR3 DNA is TGCAGTGCTCGCCCGATGGACAGGAACTATGGCTACACCTTC. Residues: CSARPMDRNYGYTF.

This clonotype occurred many times. J is TRBJ1-1 and V is TRBV6-1, with D hard to call. CDR3 length: 13 residues. Germline assignment: CDR1 MNHNS and CDR2 SASEGT. Trimming took 6 bases from V and 1 from J, leaving 9 bases between them. This CDR3 is CASRVKGNTEAFF. Here the CDR3 DNA reads TGTGCCAGCAGGGTCAAAGGGAACACTGAAGCTTTCTTT.

This clonotype has a handful of counts. This rearrangement joins TRBV11-1 to TRBJ2-5; 13 bases fit TRBD2. The end of the DNA is better explained by TRBJ2-1, so the J call may be wrong. The germline V gene encodes CDR1 SGHAT and CDR2 FQDESV (reference sequence). The CDR3 runs 16 residues. The CDR3 nucleotides read TGTGCCAGCAGCCTTTGGACTAGCGGGAGTTGGGATGAGCAGTTCTTC. This codes for CASSLWTSGSWDEQFF.